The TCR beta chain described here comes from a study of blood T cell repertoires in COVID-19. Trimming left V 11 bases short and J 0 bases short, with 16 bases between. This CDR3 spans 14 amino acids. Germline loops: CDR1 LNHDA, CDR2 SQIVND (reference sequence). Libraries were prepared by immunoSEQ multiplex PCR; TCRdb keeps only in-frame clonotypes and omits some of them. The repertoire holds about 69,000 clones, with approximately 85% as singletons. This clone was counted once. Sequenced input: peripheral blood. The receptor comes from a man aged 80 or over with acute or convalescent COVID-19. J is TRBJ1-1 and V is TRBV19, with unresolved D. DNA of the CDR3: TGTGCCTGCAGTGCCCGCCTCATGAACACTGAAGCTTTCTTT. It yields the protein CACSARLMNTEAFF.